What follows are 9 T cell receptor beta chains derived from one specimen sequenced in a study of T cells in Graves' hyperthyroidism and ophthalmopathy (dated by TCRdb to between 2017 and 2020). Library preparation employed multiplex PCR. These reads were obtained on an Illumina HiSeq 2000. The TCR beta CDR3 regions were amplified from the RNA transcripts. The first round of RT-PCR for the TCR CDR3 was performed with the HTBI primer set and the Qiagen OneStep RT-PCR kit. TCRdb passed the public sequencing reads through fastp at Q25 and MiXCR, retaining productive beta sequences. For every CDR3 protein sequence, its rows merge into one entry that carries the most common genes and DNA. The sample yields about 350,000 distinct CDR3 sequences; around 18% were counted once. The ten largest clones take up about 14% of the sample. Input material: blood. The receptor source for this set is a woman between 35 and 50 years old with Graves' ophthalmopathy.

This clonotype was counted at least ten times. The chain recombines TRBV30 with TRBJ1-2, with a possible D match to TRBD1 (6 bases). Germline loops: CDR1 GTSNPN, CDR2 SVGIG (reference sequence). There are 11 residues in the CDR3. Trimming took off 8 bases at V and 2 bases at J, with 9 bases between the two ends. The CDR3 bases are TGTGCCCGACAGGACAACTATGGCTACACCTTC. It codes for CARQDNYGYTF.

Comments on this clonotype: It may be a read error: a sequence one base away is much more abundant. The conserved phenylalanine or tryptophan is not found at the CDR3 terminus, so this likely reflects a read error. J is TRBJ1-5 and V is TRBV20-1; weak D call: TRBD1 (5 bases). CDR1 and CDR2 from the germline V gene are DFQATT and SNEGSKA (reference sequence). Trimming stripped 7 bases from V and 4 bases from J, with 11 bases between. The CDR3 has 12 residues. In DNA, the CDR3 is TGCAGTGGGCGGGCAGGGAATCAGCCCCAGCATCTT. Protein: CSGRAGNQPQHL.

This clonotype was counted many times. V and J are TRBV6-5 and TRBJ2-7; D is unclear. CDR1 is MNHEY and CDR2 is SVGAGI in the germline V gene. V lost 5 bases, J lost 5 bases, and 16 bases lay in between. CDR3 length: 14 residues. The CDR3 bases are TGTGCCAGCAGTACGGCACCGTTCATGGACGAGCAGTACTTC. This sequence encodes CASSTAPFMDEQYF.

This chain's CDR3 is CASSLGSSGSFSEQYF. The CDR3, as DNA: TGTGCCAGCAGCTTAGGATCTAGCGGGTCTTTCAGTGAGCAGTACTTC. This chain uses TRBV5-6 with TRBJ2-7; 8 nucleotides align to TRBD2. V lost 2 bases and J lost 7; bases outside the gene matches: 14. Germline-derived CDR1 and CDR2 are SGHDT and YYEEEE. This CDR3 has 16 residues.

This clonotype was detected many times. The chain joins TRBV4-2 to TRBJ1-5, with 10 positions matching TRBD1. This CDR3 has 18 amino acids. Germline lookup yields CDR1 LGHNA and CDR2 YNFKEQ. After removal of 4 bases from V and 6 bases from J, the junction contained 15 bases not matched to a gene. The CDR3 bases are TGTGCCAGCAGCCTCTTTTCTGGGACAGGGGCGGTTGGTCAGCCCCAGCATTTT. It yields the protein CASSLFSGTGAVGQPQHF.

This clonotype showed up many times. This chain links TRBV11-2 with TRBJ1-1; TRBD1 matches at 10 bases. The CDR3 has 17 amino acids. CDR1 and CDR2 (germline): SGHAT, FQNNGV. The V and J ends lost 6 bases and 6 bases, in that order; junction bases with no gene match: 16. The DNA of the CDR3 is TGTGCCAGCAGTTCGCATCGCGTGGGACAGGGGACGGCTGAAGCTTTCTTT. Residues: CASSSHRVGQGTAEAFF.

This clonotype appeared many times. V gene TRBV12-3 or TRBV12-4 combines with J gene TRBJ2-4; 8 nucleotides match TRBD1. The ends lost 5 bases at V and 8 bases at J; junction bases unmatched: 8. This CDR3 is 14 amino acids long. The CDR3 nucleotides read TGTGCCAGCAGTAGCAGGGGGCGAATCGACATTCAGTACTTC. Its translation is CASSSRGRIDIQYF.

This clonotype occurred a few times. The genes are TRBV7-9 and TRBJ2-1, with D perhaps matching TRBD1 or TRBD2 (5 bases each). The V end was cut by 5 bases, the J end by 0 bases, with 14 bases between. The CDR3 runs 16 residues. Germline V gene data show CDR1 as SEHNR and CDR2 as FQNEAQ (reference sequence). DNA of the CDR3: TGTGCCAGCAGCCCAGGGAGCGAAAGCTCCTACAATGAGCAGTTCTTC. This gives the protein CASSPGSESSYNEQFF. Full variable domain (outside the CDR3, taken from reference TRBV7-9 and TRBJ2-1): DTGVSQNPRHKITKRGQNVTFRCDPISEHNRLYWYRQTLGQGPEFLTYFQNEAQLEKSRLLSDRFSAERPKGSFSTLEIQRTEQGDSAMYLCASSPGSESSYNEQFFGPGTRLTVL.

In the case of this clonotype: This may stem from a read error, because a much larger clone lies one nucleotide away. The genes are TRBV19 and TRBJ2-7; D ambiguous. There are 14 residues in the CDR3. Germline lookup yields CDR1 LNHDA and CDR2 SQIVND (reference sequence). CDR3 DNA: TGTGGCAGTAGTATGAAGGGAATGTCCTACGAGCAGTACTTC. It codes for CGSSMKGMSYEQYF.